The 31 T cell receptor beta chains below all came from one sample that was sequenced in a study of blood T cell repertoires in COVID-19. Profiling relied on immunoSEQ multiplex PCR, and the TCRdb table lists in-frame clones only, not all of them. Altogether over 60,000 clones are present, approximately 86% being singletons, with the ten largest covering about 1.2%. Material: peripheral blood. These TCRs come from a man aged 40-50 years with acute or convalescent COVID-19.

The chain employs TRBV4-1 and TRBJ1-4; 7 bases align to TRBD1. Trimming at V came to 7 bases and at J to 4 bases, leaving 9 bases not matched to a gene. Germline V gives CDR1 MGHRA, CDR2 YSYEKL. CDR3 length: 15 amino acids. The CDR3 DNA sequence: TGCGCCAGCACCAACCGGGACAGTGTTAATGAAAAACTGTTTTTT. Protein product: CASTNRDSVNEKLFF.

This clone came up a few times. V usage is TRBV7-2 and J usage is TRBJ1-5; no firm D call. Trimming took 1 base from V and 9 from J, leaving 13 bases between them. Germline V gene sequence: CDR1 SGHTA, CDR2 FQGNSA. There are 14 residues in the CDR3. The CDR3 DNA follows: TGTGCCAGCAGCTTAGAGAACCGCCTAAGGCCCCAGCATTTT. The encoded protein is CASSLENRLRPQHF.

The chain links TRBV25-1 to TRBJ2-7; 7 bases map to TRBD1. The V and J ends lost 7 bases and 4 bases, in that order; junction bases with no gene match: 7. CDR1 and CDR2 from the germline V gene are MGHDK and SYGVNS. This CDR3 contains 13 residues. In DNA, the CDR3 is TGTGCCAGCACCCGACAGGGTTGGTACGAGCAGTACTTC. This translates into CASTRQGWYEQYF.

This clone has more than one count but fewer than ten. This chain uses TRBV14 with TRBJ1-2, with D perhaps TRBD1 (6 bases). The length of the CDR3 is 16 residues. Between the trimmed V and J ends, which lost 4 bases and 4 bases, there was a span of 19 bases. Germline loops: CDR1 SGHDN, CDR2 FVKESK. The CDR3 loop is CASSPLGAEPLYGYTF. The CDR3 nucleotides read TGTGCCAGCAGCCCCCTGGGGGCAGAGCCACTCTATGGCTACACCTTC.

This clone was counted once. The genes are TRBV11-3 and TRBJ2-1; 8 positions match TRBD1. Germline values: CDR1 SGHNT, CDR2 YENEEA. V lost 3 bases and J lost 6; bases outside the gene matches: 7. The CDR3 consists of 15 residues. This CDR3 is CASSFRTGYSNEQFF. As DNA, the CDR3 is TGTGCCAGCAGCTTTAGGACAGGGTATAGCAATGAGCAGTTCTTC.

The chain is built from TRBV5-1 and TRBJ2-3, with D uncertain. V lost 2 bases to trimming and J lost 2 bases, with 9 bases between them. The CDR3 is 14 amino acids. The germline V gene has CDR1 SGHRS and CDR2 YFSETQ. CDR3 nucleotide sequence: TGCGCCAGCAGCTTCAGACTCTCCACAGATACGCAGTATTTT. Translating gives CASSFRLSTDTQYF. Full variable domain (remainder filled in from reference TRBV5-1 and TRBJ2-3): KAGVTQTPRYLIKTRGQQVTLSCSPISGHRSVSWYQQTPGQGLQFLFEYFSETQRNKGNFPGRFSGRQFSNSRSEMNVSTLELGDSALYLCASSFRLSTDTQYFGPGTRLTVL.

J is TRBJ1-2 and V is TRBV3-1 (or the pseudogene TRBV3-2), with TRBD1 matching 10 bases. The CDR3 is 15 amino acids. Germline-derived CDR1 and CDR2 are LGHDT and YNNKEL (reference sequence). With V trimmed by 1 base and J by 6 bases, 5 bases remained unmatched. CDR3 amino acids: CASSQGDRGLNGYTF. CDR3 coding DNA: TGTGCCAGCAGCCAAGGTGACAGGGGGCTTAATGGCTACACCTTC.

The J gene is TRBJ2-6, the V gene TRBV2; 7 bases match TRBD1. Germline CDR1 and CDR2: SNHLY and FYNNEI. CDR3 length: 17 amino acids. With V trimmed by 4 bases and J by 0 bases, 6 bases remained unmatched. The DNA of the CDR3 is TGTGCCAGCAGTGTTGACAGGGTGAGCTCTGGGGCCAACGTCCTGACTTTC. Amino acids: CASSVDRVSSGANVLTF.

Here the CDR3 reads CASSLEAGNRANYGYTF. The CDR3 coding sequence is TGCGCCAGCAGCTTGGAGGCAGGGAATAGAGCTAACTATGGCTACACCTTC. The chain is built from TRBV5-1 and TRBJ1-2; TRBD1 might be the D (5 bases). This CDR3 has 17 amino acids. The germline V and J ends were trimmed by 0 bases and 0 bases, with 15 bases remaining between them. Looked up from germline, CDR1 is SGHRS and CDR2 is YFSETQ.

This clone was observed a few times. The chain couples TRBV27 to TRBJ1-4; weak D call: TRBD1 (6 bases). Per the germline V gene, CDR1 is MNHEY and CDR2 is SMNVEV (reference sequence). CDR3 length: 18 residues. V was clipped by 10 bases and J by 0 bases, with 24 bases between them. CDR3 nucleotide sequence: TGTGCCAACCGGGACCACAGGGCTAAGAAGGCAACTAATGAAAAACTGTTTTTT. Amino acid sequence: CANRDHRAKKATNEKLFF.

This sequence joins TRBV24-1 and TRBJ2-7; D possibly corresponds to TRBD1 (6 bases). The germline V gene encodes CDR1 KGHDR and CDR2 SFDVKD. V was cut by 3 bases and J by 0 bases, with 17 bases left in between. The CDR3 spans 17 residues. The CDR3 region has the DNA TGTGCCACCAGTGATGGGTCCGGACAGCTTAGCTCCTACGAGCAGTACTTC. Its translation: CATSDGSGQLSSYEQYF.

Written as DNA, the CDR3 is TGCGCCAGCACCGGGACTAGCGGGGGGGCCTCGACCGGGGAGCTGTTTTTT. Protein product: CASTGTSGGASTGELFF. This chain connects TRBV5-1 to TRBJ2-2, with TRBD2 matching 16 bases. CDR1 SGHRS and CDR2 YFSETQ come from the germline V gene. Trimming at V came to 6 bases and at J to 5 bases, leaving 7 bases not matched to a gene. The CDR3 is 17 residues long.

The chain has TRBV2 and TRBJ1-3; D not certain. The CDR3 has 15 amino acids. CDR1 SNHLY and CDR2 FYNNEI come from the germline V gene. The V end was cut by 3 bases, the J end by 2 bases, with 11 bases between. This chain's CDR3 is CASSERWAAGNTIYF. The CDR3 DNA follows: TGTGCCAGCAGTGAGCGATGGGCAGCTGGAAACACCATATATTTT.

The V and J genes are TRBV5-1 and TRBJ1-1, with D uncertain. With 2 bases removed from V and 2 bases from J, the gap between germline ends came to 16 bases. In germline, CDR1 is SGHRS, CDR2 YFSETQ. The CDR3 sequence is 16 residues long. The CDR3 nucleotides read TGCGCCAGCAGCTTAGACGTTAGACTGTCTAACACTGAAGCTTTCTTT. Its protein product is CASSLDVRLSNTEAFF.

This rearrangement joins TRBV5-5 to TRBJ2-5; TRBD1 aligns across 8 bases. The CDR3 length is 14 residues. The germline V gene has CDR1 SGHKS and CDR2 YYEKEE (reference sequence). V lost 6 bases to trimming and J lost 4 bases; unmatched junction nucleotides: 8. The chain's CDR3 is CASTRGTGGETQYF. CDR3 coding DNA: TGTGCCAGCACCCGAGGAACAGGGGGAGAGACCCAGTACTTC.

V is TRBV18 and J is TRBJ2-6, with D perhaps TRBD2 (6 bases). The CDR3 loop spans 17 amino acids. Per the germline V gene, CDR1 is KGHSH and CDR2 is LQKENI. The V end lost 3 bases, the J end lost 2 bases, and 14 bases lay between the germline ends. The CDR3 loop reads CASSPMAGRTGANVLTF. In nucleotides, the CDR3 is TGTGCCAGCTCACCGATGGCAGGGAGGACTGGGGCCAACGTCCTGACTTTC.

The chain is built from TRBV19 and TRBJ1-5; 8 nucleotides line up with TRBD1. Germline V lookup: CDR1 LNHDA, CDR2 SQIVND (reference sequence). Germline trimming cut 7 bases from V and 0 bases from J; bases unmatched to any gene: 8. The CDR3 has 16 residues. The CDR3 DNA reads TGTGCCAGTAACCCGGGACAGGCATATAGCAATCAGCCCCAGCATTTT. Translated, it gives CASNPGQAYSNQPQHF.

The chain joins TRBV5-1 to TRBJ1-4; TRBD1 matches at 8 bases. CDR3 length equals 15 residues. Losses at the gene ends were 0 bases for V and 4 bases for J; bases not matched to a gene: 2. CDR1 and CDR2 (germline): SGHRS, YFSETQ. The CDR3 protein is CASSLGTGYNEKLFF. In nucleotides, the CDR3 is TGCGCCAGCAGCTTGGGGACAGGGTATAATGAAAAACTGTTTTTT.

CDR3 residues: CASSHRDSRDTQYF. The CDR3 bases are TGTGCCAGCAGCCACCGGGACTCGCGAGATACGCAGTATTTT. The chain is built from TRBV3-1 (or the pseudogene TRBV3-2) and TRBJ2-3, with D possibly matching TRBD2 (6 bases). From germline, CDR1 is LGHDT and CDR2 YNNKEL (reference sequence). The ends were cut back, 3 bases at V and 5 bases at J, with 12 bases in the middle. The CDR3 is made up of 14 amino acids.

V usage is TRBV5-5 and J usage is TRBJ1-2; D remains unclear. The CDR3 has 15 residues. CDR1 SGHKS and CDR2 YYEKEE come from the germline V gene (reference sequence). Trimming left V 0 bases short and J 6 bases short, with 15 bases between. CDR3 DNA sequence: TGTGCCAGCAGCTTGGGGAGCGCTGACTTAGATGGCTACACCTTC. It yields the protein CASSLGSADLDGYTF.

The chain employs TRBV11-3 and TRBJ1-6, with 7 bases identical to TRBD1. CDR3 length: 13 amino acids. CDR1 SGHNT and CDR2 YENEEA come from the germline V gene. Trimming cost V 5 bases and J 12 bases; bases outside gene matches: 7. CDR3 coding DNA: TGTGCCAGCAGCCTCGACAGGGAGTTACCCCTCCACTTT. Translated: CASSLDRELPLHF. Filled out from reference TRBV11-3 and TRBJ1-6, the complete variable domain reads EAGVVQSPRYKIIEKKQPVAFWCNPISGHNTLYWYLQNLGQGPELLIRYENEEAVDDSQLPKDRFSAERLKGVDSTLKIQPAELGDSAVYLCASSLDRELPLHFGNGTRLTVT.

The rearrangement links TRBV3-1 (or the pseudogene TRBV3-2) to TRBJ1-2; 8 nucleotides align to TRBD1. This CDR3 spans 17 amino acids. J was trimmed by 4 bases and V by 0 bases; bases with no gene match: 10. Germline values: CDR1 LGHDT, CDR2 YNNKEL (reference sequence). As DNA, the CDR3 is TGTGCCAGCAGCCAAGATCACAGGGGGGATAGAGTCTATGGCTACACCTTC. It yields the protein CASSQDHRGDRVYGYTF.

This rearrangement joins TRBV11-2 to TRBJ2-1, with 8 bases identical to TRBD1. Germline V gene lookup returns CDR1 SGHAT and CDR2 FQNNGV. V lost 0 bases to trimming and J lost 2 bases; unmatched junction nucleotides: 15. CDR3 length: 20 amino acids. CDR3 sequence (DNA): TGTGCCAGCAGCTTAGATCGGATCTCCAGGGGGCGAGTCGCCTACAATGAGCAGTTCTTC. Protein: CASSLDRISRGRVAYNEQFF.

The chain couples TRBV30 to TRBJ1-4; 7 bases agree with TRBD1. V lost 2 bases, J lost 8 bases, and 5 bases stayed unmatched. CDR1 is GTSNPN and CDR2 is SVGIG in the germline V gene (reference sequence). There are 13 residues in the CDR3. The CDR3 DNA is TGTGCCTGGAGTAAAGGGGGCGAAGAAAAACTGTTTTTT. It specifies CAWSKGGEEKLFF. Drawing the rest from reference TRBV30 and TRBJ1-4, the complete variable domain is SQTIHQWPATLVQPVGSPLSLECTVEGTSNPNLYWYRQAAGRGLQLLFYSVGIGQISSEVPQNLSASRPQDRQFILSSKKLLLSDSGFYLCAWSKGGEEKLFFGSGTQLSVL.

The chain combines TRBV9 with TRBJ2-7; D not certain. Germline loops: CDR1 SGDLS, CDR2 YYNGEE. With 0 bases removed from V and 3 bases from J, the gap between germline ends came to 7 bases. CDR3 length: 13 amino acids. Written as DNA, the CDR3 is TGTGCCAGCAGCGTAGTAGAAGACTACGAGCAGTACTTC. It yields the protein CASSVVEDYEQYF.

This sequence joins TRBV7-9 and TRBJ1-5, with TRBD1 matching over 11 bases. V lost 4 bases and J lost 7; bases outside the gene matches: 6. The CDR3 runs to 15 residues. The germline V gene has CDR1 SEHNR and CDR2 FQNEAQ (reference sequence). CDR3 nucleotide sequence: TGTGCCAGCAGCTCCTGGGGGGACAGGGGGCAGCCCCAGCATTTT. Encoded protein: CASSSWGDRGQPQHF.

The chain has TRBV19 and TRBJ2-7; D is undetermined. The CDR3 extends over 13 amino acids. Trimming removed 6 bases at V and 2 bases at J, with 11 bases between. Germline loops: CDR1 LNHDA, CDR2 SQIVND (reference sequence). The CDR3 region is CASRGEATYEQYF. The CDR3 DNA sequence: TGTGCCAGTAGAGGCGAGGCGACCTACGAGCAGTACTTC.

This chain uses TRBV29-1 with TRBJ1-1, with 7 bases matching TRBD1. The CDR3 has 14 amino acids. The trim removed 1 base at V and 4 bases at J, leaving 6 bases unmatched. Germline-derived CDR1 and CDR2 are SQVTM and ANQGSEA. The CDR3 here is CSVEGQGDFTEAFF. The CDR3 DNA is TGCAGCGTTGAAGGCCAGGGGGACTTCACTGAAGCTTTCTTT.

The V and J genes are TRBV19 and TRBJ1-5; D not resolved. There are 15 residues in the CDR3. The germline V gene encodes CDR1 LNHDA and CDR2 SQIVND (reference sequence). The V end was cut by 8 bases, the J end by 6 bases, with 20 bases between. CDR3 protein: CASSSRTVGGQPQHF. DNA for the CDR3: TGTGCCAGTTCTTCCAGGACGGTCGGAGGTCAGCCCCAGCATTTT.

The chain carries TRBV2 and TRBJ1-5; TRBD1 matches at 9 bases. After removal of 6 bases from V and 7 bases from J, the junction contained 13 bases not matched to a gene. The CDR3 extends over 16 amino acids. In germline, CDR1 is SNHLY, CDR2 FYNNEI. CDR3 sequence (DNA): TGTGCCAGCAGCGGTCCCGGGACAGGGTCCGGGCAGCCCCAGCATTTT. Its translation: CASSGPGTGSGQPQHF.

This clone was recorded a few times. V and J are TRBV2 and TRBJ1-6; 7 bases fit TRBD1. Germline-derived CDR1 and CDR2 are SNHLY and FYNNEI. V shed 4 bases, J shed 7 bases, and the junction held 7 bases outside the gene matches. The CDR3 is made up of 15 amino acids. CDR3 amino acids: CASSVGDRPNSPLHF. CDR3 bases: TGTGCCAGCAGTGTAGGGGACAGACCGAATTCACCCCTCCACTTT.